The subject of this entry is one TCR beta chain. Its antigen is undetermined. These data originate in a study of shared clonotypes between healthy human individuals. The assay was immunoSEQ multiplex PCR, and TCRdb's table has in-frame clones only and misses some. The data hold over a million clones, with under 99% observed a single time. Germline lookup yields CDR1 SNHLY and CDR2 FYNNEI. The CDR3 has 14 residues. Trimming removed 4 bases from V and 7 bases from J; junction bases left unmatched: 6. Study results and limitations: The expectation was that sequencing depth would affect clonotype sharing among donors.

This sequence was found in a man aged 25 to 40 in good health. This chain connects TRBV2 to TRBJ2-7; 11 nucleotides match TRBD2. The sequencing input was naive CD4+ T cells sorted from blood. The sample's subset: CD45RA+ positively selected. As DNA, the CDR3 is TGTGCCAGCAGTGCGACTAGCGGGGATGTAGAGCAGTACTTC. Translation gives CASSATSGDVEQYF.